This T cell receptor (beta chain) was identified in a study of cytomegalovirus exposure and HLA in healthy donors. Whole-study findings and limits: Analyzed later, most CMV-associated TCR beta chains appeared HLA-restricted. For most TCR beta V segments, an earlier analysis put the productive rate at about 90% or about 30% of the time.

For this clone: Its antigen is still unknown.

PCR was performed using 60 Vbeta and 13 Jbeta primers. Measured with immunoSEQ multiplex PCR; TCRdb has only the in-frame clones, and not every one. This repertoire shows some 150,000 clones, 60% to 85% found once; its top ten account for just under 6.5%. Trimming removed 3 bases at V and 9 bases at J, with 15 bases between. This CDR3 has 14 residues. Germline CDR1 is MDHEN and CDR2 is SYDVKM. The clonotype originates from a man over 45 in good health and CMV-seropositive. Sequenced sample: PBMCs. The rearrangement uses TRBV28 and TRBJ2-4, with D possibly TRBD2 on 6 matching bases. The CDR3 region has the DNA TGTGCCAGCAGTTTTGGTTCGGAGGGTCGCATTCAGTACTTC. It yields the protein CASSFGSEGRIQYF.